The rows below give T cell receptor beta chains drawn from one sample of a study of blood T cell repertoires in COVID-19. TCRdb's table, derived via immunoSEQ multiplex PCR, lists solely in-frame clones and lacks some. This table holds around 60,000 clones, 74% found once. Sample: peripheral blood. Receptors originate from a woman of 80 years or more with acute or convalescent COVID-19. CDR3s leave out the opening cysteine and the closing phenylalanine or tryptophan. The D gene is left open where the match is weak.

j_call d_call v_call cdr3_aa
TRBJ1-1 . TRBV9 ASSPGGTANTEAF
TRBJ2-5 TRBD2 TRBV6-2/TRBV6-3 ASSSGLAGHGETQY
TRBJ2-1 TRBD2 TRBV3-1/TRBV3-2 ASSQDPPAGGPGEQF
TRBJ1-2 . TRBV7-6 ASSLGESGGYT
TRBJ2-1 . TRBV5-6 ASSLEAVGLRRNEQF
TRBJ1-2 . TRBV19 ATSIALGGVNYGYT
TRBJ2-7 TRBD1 TRBV7-9 ASQLDWDRDRGRTYEQY
TRBJ2-5 TRBD2 TRBV19 ASSIQGGETQY
TRBJ2-1 . TRBV24-1 ATSDSSNEQF
TRBJ2-1 TRBD2 TRBV4-1 ASSLDAGGEYYNEQF
TRBJ1-4 TRBD1 TRBV19 ASSETGGAEKLF
TRBJ1-6 . TRBV7-9 ASSLLGTLNSPLH
TRBJ2-1 TRBD2 TRBV6-1 ASSEDSRAGASYNEQF
TRBJ2-1 TRBD2 TRBV18 ASSPRISGESYNEQF
TRBJ2-2 . TRBV5-1 ASSLVTVPDGELF
TRBJ2-7 . TRBV11-3 ASSLESGDSYEQY
TRBJ1-5 . TRBV10-3 AISESFAGRRRQPQH
TRBJ2-4 . TRBV20-1 SASPGLAKNIQY
TRBJ2-2 . TRBV7-2 ASSLALSGITGELF
TRBJ2-7 . TRBV7-2 ASSLTRYEQY
TRBJ1-5 . TRBV5-8 ASSRARAYQPQH
TRBJ2-5 . TRBV7-2 ASTWRRSAGGSETQY
TRBJ2-1 TRBD2 TRBV2 ASSQTSGRAPQF
TRBJ1-5 TRBD1 TRBV23-1 ASSTLRQGPPLNQPQH
TRBJ1-3 TRBD1 TRBV28 ASRGTGNTGNTIY
TRBJ2-2 TRBD2 TRBV4-1 ASSRAFHVASGRGTGELF
TRBJ2-6 TRBD1 TRBV18 ASSRSGQGSGANVLT
TRBJ1-4 . TRBV4-3 ASSLRQTGEKLF
TRBJ2-1 . TRBV5-6 ASSLALGQSSYNEQF